This T cell receptor (beta chain) was retrieved from a study of cytomegalovirus exposure and HLA in healthy donors. A word on this clone: Its antigen is currently unknown.

PCR amplification relied on 60 Vbeta primers (plus 13 Jbeta primers). Sequenced by immunoSEQ multiplex PCR; TCRdb stores in-frame clones only, minus some. The table has under 70,000 clones, about three quarters seen once; the top ten hold approximately 2.3%. This CDR3 is built from 17 residues. With 4 bases clipped from V and 2 bases from J, the junction kept 14 bases outside the gene matches. Germline CDR1 reads GTSNPN; CDR2 reads SVGIG (reference sequence). Healthy individuals who donated bone marrow served as the donors. Study conclusions and caveats: Per a prior analysis, the majority of TCR beta V segments were productive roughly 87% or roughly 30% of the time. Cytomegalovirus association was listed for under 200 TCR beta chains.

The sequencing input was PBMCs. The chain joins TRBV30 to TRBJ2-5; 9 bases align to TRBD1. This receptor was taken from a female donor in good health and CMV-seronegative. The CDR3 protein is CAWTGPGQGLRQETQYF. CDR3 coding DNA: TGTGCCTGGACCGGTCCGGGACAGGGCCTAAGACAAGAGACCCAGTACTTC.